This T cell receptor (beta chain) derives from a study of CD8+CD57+ T cells in acquired aplastic anemia. Genomic DNA acted as the template from which TCR beta VDJ combination and CDR3 sequence profiling were carried out. TCRdb ran MiXCR on the reads and lists one entry per CDR3 protein. Counted here are about 190,000 distinct CDR3 sequences, roughly 56% occurring once; the ten biggest clones make up 15% to 20%. Of note for this clonotype: Antigen: not known.

General study points: Patients and controls shared 25 to 30 CD8+ CDR3 sequences, which appeared highly expressed in patients and within their immunodominant clones.

Trimming left V 9 bases short and J 2 bases short, with 18 bases between. The germline CDR1 and CDR2 sequences are LGHDT and YNNKEL (reference sequence). This CDR3 has 15 residues. The genes are TRBV3-1 and TRBJ2-3; TRBD1 might be the D (6 bases). This clonotype originated in a human donor in good health, serving as a control. Source material: sorted CD4+, CD8+, or CD8+CD57+ T cells (not recorded which) from PBMCs. This CDR3 reads CASSALGTTTDTQYF. DNA of the CDR3: TGTGCCAGTAGCGCCTTGGGGACAACCACAGATACGCAGTATTTT.